Listed below are T cell receptor beta chains from one sample, sequenced in a study of identical twins. TCRdb reprocessed the 5' RACE reads via MiXCR and lists one record per CDR3 protein. Of 1.5 million or so distinct CDR3 sequences listed, roughly a third are singletons. The sequenced sample consisted of cord blood. The receptors stem from a newborn girl in good health. Each CDR3 is given with its conserved first and last residue. The D gene is left open where the match is weak. Part of the rows lack a size; the others show once, few, many or a class for expanded clones.

D gene: TRBD1
V gene: TRBV12-3/TRBV12-4
clone size: many
J gene: TRBJ2-4
CDR3 protein: CASSLAGTGGKNIQYF
CDR3 DNA: TGTGCCAGCAGCTTAGCCGGGACAGGGGGAAAAAACATTCAGTACTTC

D gene: -
V gene: TRBV25-1
clone size: -
J gene: TRBJ2-1
CDR3 protein: CASSESGAGKNEQFF
CDR3 DNA: TGTGCCAGCAGTGAATCGGGGGCGGGGAAGAATGAGCAGTTCTTC

D gene: -
V gene: TRBV21-1
clone size: -
J gene: TRBJ1-1
CDR3 protein: CAGIHLTEAFF
CDR3 DNA: TGTGCCGGCATACATCTCACTGAAGCTTTCTTT

D gene: -
V gene: TRBV6-2/TRBV6-3
clone size: -
J gene: TRBJ1-1
CDR3 protein: CASSSPVATEAFF
CDR3 DNA: TGTGCCAGCAGTTCCCCTGTGGCCACTGAAGCTTTCTTT

D gene: -
V gene: TRBV6-5
clone size: -
J gene: TRBJ2-1
CDR3 protein: CASSYVGTGPNEQFF
CDR3 DNA: TGTGCCAGCAGTTACGTGGGGACTGGGCCCAATGAGCAGTTCTTC

D gene: -
V gene: TRBV6-6
clone size: -
J gene: TRBJ2-7
CDR3 protein: CASSRDTRLVSYEQYF
CDR3 DNA: TGTGCCAGCAGTCGGGACACCCGTTTGGTCTCCTACGAGCAGTACTTC

D gene: TRBD1
V gene: TRBV5-1
clone size: -
J gene: TRBJ1-5
CDR3 protein: CASSLNPGGANQPQHF
CDR3 DNA: TGCGCCAGCAGCCTAAATCCAGGGGGCGCCAATCAGCCCCAGCATTTT

D gene: -
V gene: TRBV10-3
clone size: few
J gene: TRBJ2-7
CDR3 protein: CAISESGDYYEQYF
CDR3 DNA: TGTGCCATCAGTGAGAGCGGAGACTACTACGAGCAGTACTTC

D gene: -
V gene: TRBV20-1
clone size: few
J gene: TRBJ2-3
CDR3 protein: CSAREPNLSTDTQYF
CDR3 DNA: TGCAGTGCTAGAGAGCCGAACCTTAGCACAGATACGCAGTATTTT

D gene: TRBD1
V gene: TRBV9
clone size: many
J gene: TRBJ2-5
CDR3 protein: CASSVVPTGNQETQYF
CDR3 DNA: TGTGCCAGCAGCGTAGTGCCGACAGGGAATCAAGAGACCCAGTACTTC

D gene: -
V gene: TRBV6-5
clone size: few
J gene: TRBJ1-2
CDR3 protein: CASKDLYGYTF
CDR3 DNA: TGTGCCAGCAAAGATCTATATGGCTACACCTTC

D gene: TRBD1
V gene: TRBV3-1
clone size: -
J gene: TRBJ2-2
CDR3 protein: CASSQVGTGRTGELFF
CDR3 DNA: TGTGCCAGCAGCCAAGTCGGGACAGGGAGAACCGGGGAGCTGTTTTTT

D gene: -
V gene: TRBV12-3/TRBV12-4
clone size: -
J gene: TRBJ1-5
CDR3 protein: CASSLFSESAQHF
CDR3 DNA: TGTGCCAGCAGTTTGTTCTCGGAATCAGCCCAGCATTTT

D gene: -
V gene: TRBV24-1
clone size: -
J gene: TRBJ2-2
CDR3 protein: CATSIARFVGELFF
CDR3 DNA: TGTGCCACCAGTATTGCCAGGTTTGTCGGGGAGCTGTTTTTT

D gene: -
V gene: TRBV7-8
clone size: few
J gene: TRBJ2-1
CDR3 protein: CASSYWVNEQFF
CDR3 DNA: TGTGCCAGCAGCTACTGGGTCAATGAGCAGTTCTTC

D gene: -
V gene: TRBV4-1
clone size: -
J gene: TRBJ2-3
CDR3 protein: CASSQAIAPDTQYF
CDR3 DNA: TGCGCCAGCAGCCAAGCTATAGCCCCAGATACGCAGTATTTT